This paragraph reports one T cell receptor beta chain. The data originate from a study of PD-L1 blockade in urothelial cancer. Sample time point: pretreatment peripheral blood. Germline V gene sequence: CDR1 LGHNA, CDR2 YNFKEQ. The CDR3 extends over 15 amino acids. With 4 bases removed from V and 1 base from J, the gap between germline ends came to 12 bases. The method was immunoSEQ multiplex PCR; TCRdb's version includes in-frame clones alone and lacks a portion of them. The profile shows about 95,000 clones, nearly 90% of them singletons. The source is a man in his sixties with urothelial cancer. Sequencing was performed on PBMCs, taken around atezolizumab (anti-PD-L1) treatment. This chain uses TRBV4-2 with TRBJ2-3, with a tentative D call TRBD2 (5 bases). CDR3 sequence (DNA): TGTGCCAGCAGCCGGGAGCTACCAGGCACAGATACGCAGTATTTT. Amino acid sequence: CASSRELPGTDTQYF.